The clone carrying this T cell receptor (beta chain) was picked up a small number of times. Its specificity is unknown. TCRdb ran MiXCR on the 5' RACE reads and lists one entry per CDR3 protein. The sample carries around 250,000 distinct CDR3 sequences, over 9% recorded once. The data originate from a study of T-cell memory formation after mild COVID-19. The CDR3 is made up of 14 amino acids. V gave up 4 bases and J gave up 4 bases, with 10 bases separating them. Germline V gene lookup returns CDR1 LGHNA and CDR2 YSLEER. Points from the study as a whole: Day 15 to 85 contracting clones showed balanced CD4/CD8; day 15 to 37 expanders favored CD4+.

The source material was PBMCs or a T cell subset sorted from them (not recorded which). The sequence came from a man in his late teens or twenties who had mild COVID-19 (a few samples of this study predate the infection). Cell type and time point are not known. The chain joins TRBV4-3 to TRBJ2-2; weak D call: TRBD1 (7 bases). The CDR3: CASSPQGGTGELFF. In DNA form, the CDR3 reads TGCGCCAGCAGCCCTCAGGGGGGCACCGGGGAGCTGTTTTTT.